The table lists the clone carrying this T cell receptor (beta chain) with a count of one. The sample belongs to a study of blood T cell repertoires in COVID-19. Per the original methods: Quantification of nucleated cells was approximated via reference gene primer amplification. TCRdb's table, derived via immunoSEQ multiplex PCR, lists solely in-frame clones and lacks some. V and J calls plus clone size are reproduced from that table; the DNA served to infer D and trimming. The table shows roughly 250,000 clones, with 65% to 85% occurring only once. The V segment lost 5 bases and the J segment 6 bases; nucleotides outside the gene matches: 16. CDR1 is SGHRS and CDR2 is YFSETQ in the germline V gene. This CDR3 spans 16 amino acids.

The V call is TRBV5-1, the J call TRBJ1-2; TRBD1 matches 7 bases. Source material: peripheral blood. This receptor was obtained from a woman in her forties with active or convalescent COVID-19. The CDR3 coding sequence is TGCGCCAGCAGTACAGGGGTCATCGCCTCGGCGAATGGCTACACCTTC. It encodes CASSTGVIASANGYTF.